This TCR beta chain was identified during a study of blood T cell repertoires in COVID-19. Study as a whole: Spain, Italy and the United States supplied samples that represented acute and convalescent COVID-19. Nucleic acid was either cDNA or gDNA, and it came from T cells, B-cell-depleted T cells, or PBMCs.

Authors' methods: For nucleated cells, counts were estimated from reference gene primer amplification. Here immunoSEQ multiplex PCR was the method, and the copy in TCRdb shows in-frame clones only, minus some. V and J calls and clone size are copied from that table; D and trimming were computed from the DNA. The data contain 200,000 or so clones, about 80% of them singletons. Trimming stripped 3 bases from V and 4 bases from J, with 11 bases between. The germline gives CDR1 SGHTS, CDR2 YDEGEE. The CDR3 has 13 residues. At least ten counts were recorded for this clone. The chain is built from TRBV5-8 and TRBJ2-7; TRBD1 is a possible D gene (6 bases). Sequencing was carried out using peripheral blood. This sequence was found in a human donor with acute or convalescent COVID-19. The donor label of this sample is uncertain. The DNA of the CDR3 is TGTGCCAGCAGCTCTGATGACAGGTACGAGCAGTACTTC. Protein sequence: CASSSDDRYEQYF. Using reference TRBV5-8 and TRBJ2-7 for the parts outside the CDR3, the full variable domain is EAGVTQSPTHLIKTRGQQATLRCSPISGHTSVYWYQQALGLGLQFLLWYDEGEERNRGNFPPRFSGRQFPNYSSELNVNALELEDSALYLCASSSDDRYEQYFGPGTRLTVT.